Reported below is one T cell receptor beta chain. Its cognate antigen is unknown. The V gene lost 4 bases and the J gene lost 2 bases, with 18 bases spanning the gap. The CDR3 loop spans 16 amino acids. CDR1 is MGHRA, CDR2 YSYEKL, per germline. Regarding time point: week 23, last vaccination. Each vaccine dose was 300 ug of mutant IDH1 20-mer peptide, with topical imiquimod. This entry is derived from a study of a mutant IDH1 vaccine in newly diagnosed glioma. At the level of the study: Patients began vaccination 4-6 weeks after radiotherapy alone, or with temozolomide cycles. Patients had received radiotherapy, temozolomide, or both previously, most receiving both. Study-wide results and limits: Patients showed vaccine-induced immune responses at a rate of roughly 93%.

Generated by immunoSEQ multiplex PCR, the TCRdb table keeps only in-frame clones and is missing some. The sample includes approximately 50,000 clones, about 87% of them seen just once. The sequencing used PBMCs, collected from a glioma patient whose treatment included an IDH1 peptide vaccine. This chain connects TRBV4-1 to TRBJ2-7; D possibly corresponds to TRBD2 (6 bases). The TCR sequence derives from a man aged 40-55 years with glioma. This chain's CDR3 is CASSLTPGVGPYEQYF. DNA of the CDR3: TGCGCCAGCAGCCTTACCCCGGGAGTGGGGCCCTACGAGCAGTACTTC.